These 11 T cell receptor beta chains were sequenced from one sample in a study of blood T cell repertoires in COVID-19. Sequencing used immunoSEQ multiplex PCR; TCRdb keeps in-frame clones, though not all of them. The sample carries almost 80,000 clones, roughly 80% recorded once. Specimen: peripheral blood. All receptors derive from a woman in her seventies with acute or convalescent COVID-19.

The chain carries TRBV7-6 and TRBJ2-1, with 8 bases matching TRBD2. The CDR3 sequence is 17 residues long. The ends lost 1 base at V and 2 bases at J; junction bases unmatched: 7. Germline assignment: CDR1 SGHVS and CDR2 FNYEAQ. The DNA of the CDR3 is TGTGCCAGCAGCTTAGGTTCGTCGGGAGGGCCCTACAATGAGCAGTTCTTC. Translating gives CASSLGSSGGPYNEQFF.

The chain is built from TRBV24-1 and TRBJ1-5, with TRBD1 as a possible D gene (6 bases). V shed 1 base and J shed 0 bases, with 15 bases lying between them. The CDR3 contains 18 residues. CDR1 and CDR2 (germline): KGHDR, SFDVKD. The CDR3 bases are TGTGCCACCAGTGATTTATTAACAGGGTTAAATAGCAATCAGCCCCAGCATTTT. Residues: CATSDLLTGLNSNQPQHF.

This chain uses TRBV12-3 or TRBV12-4 with TRBJ2-1, with TRBD1 as a possible D gene (6 bases). The CDR3 runs to 12 residues. V was clipped by 6 bases and J by 6 bases, with 9 bases between them. CDR3 amino acids: CASSLGGNEQFF. CDR3 DNA sequence: TGTGCCAGCAGCCTAGGGGGCAATGAGCAGTTCTTC.

V gene TRBV19 combines with J gene TRBJ2-1; 9 nucleotides line up with TRBD2. From germline, CDR1 is LNHDA and CDR2 SQIVND (reference sequence). V was clipped by 1 base and J by 0 bases; unmatched bases: 7. This CDR3 is 18 amino acids long. The CDR3 nucleotides are TGTGCCAGTAGTATAGGTAGCGGGAGCCTCCTCTCCTACAATGAGCAGTTCTTC. Translation gives CASSIGSGSLLSYNEQFF.

V and J are TRBV6-1 and TRBJ1-5, with D unresolved. The CDR3 spans 16 residues. The V gene's germline CDR1 is MNHNS and CDR2 SASEGT. Trimming removed 4 bases at V and 2 bases at J, with 15 bases between. For the CDR3, the DNA is TGTGCCAGCAGTGTGTTGGCAGGTTATCGCAATCAGCCCCAGCATTTT. It encodes CASSVLAGYRNQPQHF.

This chain uses TRBV7-3 with TRBJ2-1, with D maybe TRBD1 (5 bases). The V and J ends lost 5 bases and 5 bases respectively, with 7 bases between them. The CDR3 contains 12 residues. Germline V lookup: CDR1 SGHTA, CDR2 FQGTGA. This CDR3 is CASSLTDNEQFF. In nucleotides, the CDR3 is TGTGCCAGCAGCCTGACAGACAATGAGCAGTTCTTC.

This clone was detected a few times. J is TRBJ2-7 and V is TRBV3-1 (or the pseudogene TRBV3-2); 8 positions match TRBD1. This CDR3 spans 18 amino acids. V shed 1 base, J shed 2 bases, and the junction held 13 bases outside the gene matches. The V gene's germline CDR1 is LGHDT and CDR2 YNNKEL (reference sequence). CDR3 in amino acids: CASSQGGWLTGDAYEQYF. In DNA form, the CDR3 reads TGTGCCAGCAGCCAAGGGGGTTGGCTGACAGGGGACGCCTACGAGCAGTACTTC.

The sample holds one count of this clone. The chain carries TRBV7-3 and TRBJ1-2; 7 bases match TRBD1. V shed 0 bases, J shed 6 bases, and the junction held 4 bases outside the gene matches. This CDR3 comprises 14 residues. Germline V gives CDR1 SGHTA, CDR2 FQGTGA. CDR3 loop: CASSLTRQGDGYTF. As DNA, the CDR3 is TGTGCCAGCAGCTTAACGCGACAGGGTGATGGCTACACCTTC. Supplemented by reference TRBV7-3 and TRBJ1-2, the full variable domain reads GAGVSQTPSNKVTEKGKYVELRCDPISGHTALYWYRQSLGQGPEFLIYFQGTGAADDSGLPNDRFFAVRPEGSVSTLKIQRTERGDSAVYLCASSLTRQGDGYTFGSGTRLTVV.

This clone was picked up a small number of times. This chain links TRBV7-9 with TRBJ2-5; D perhaps matches TRBD2 (7 bases). The CDR3 runs to 12 residues. Between the trimmed V and J ends, which lost 4 bases and 9 bases, there was a span of 12 bases. CDR1 is SEHNR, CDR2 FQNEAQ, per germline (reference sequence). CDR3 in DNA: TGTGCCAGCAGCTGGGAGGGGACATCCCAGTACTTC. Amino acids: CASSWEGTSQYF.

V gene TRBV2 combines with J gene TRBJ2-2; 9 bases agree with TRBD1. Germline V gene data show CDR1 as SNHLY and CDR2 as FYNNEI. This CDR3 region has 14 residues. V gave up 4 bases and J gave up 6 bases; unmatched junction bases: 3. This CDR3 reads CASSVTGGSGELFF. In DNA, the CDR3 is TGTGCCAGCAGTGTTACAGGGGGCTCCGGGGAGCTGTTTTTT.

V gene TRBV25-1 combines with J gene TRBJ1-6, with D uncertain. V was trimmed by 1 base and J by 6 bases, leaving 7 bases between them. Per germline, CDR1 MGHDK and CDR2 SYGVNS. The CDR3 runs to 14 residues. CDR3 nucleotides: TGTGCCAGCAGTGAATGGCAGTCTAATTCACCCCTCCACTTT. Translation: CASSEWQSNSPLHF.